A selection of T cell receptor beta chains follows, all from one sample in a study of blood T cell repertoires in COVID-19. This table comes from immunoSEQ multiplex PCR, and its TCRdb copy is limited to in-frame clones, with some not included. The sample yields roughly 400,000 clones, approximately 87% seen once. Sequenced: PBMCs or T cells enriched from blood (not recorded which). Receptors originate from a woman aged 50 to 60 who had recovered from COVID-19. CDR3s include the opening cysteine and the closing phenylalanine or tryptophan. D genes are given only for firm matches. Size is omitted from some rows. Given values are once, few, many or a class for expanded clones.

NA,TRBJ2-2,TRBD1,TRBV29-1,TGCAGCGTCAGACAGGGGGTCACCGGGGAGCTGTTTTTT,CSVRQGVTGELFF
NA,TRBJ2-5,NA,TRBV10-1,TGCGCCAGAACCGGGACTTCACAAGAGACCCAGTACTTC,CARTGTSQETQYF
NA,TRBJ2-2,NA,TRBV7-9,TGTGCCAGCAGCTCCGGAACAGATTCCGGGGAGCTGTTTTTT,CASSSGTDSGELFF
few,TRBJ1-1,TRBD1,TRBV5-1,TGCGCCAGCAGCTTGGTCCAGGGGGCGGCGTGGACTGAAGCTTTCTTT,CASSLVQGAAWTEAFF
few,TRBJ1-6,NA,TRBV27,TGTGCCAGTAACAGGCTCCCGCTTAATTCACCCCTCCACTTT,CASNRLPLNSPLHF
NA,TRBJ2-1,NA,TRBV24-1,TGTGCCACCAGTGATTTGACCCAGGGGGAGCAGTTCTTC,CATSDLTQGEQFF
NA,TRBJ2-5,TRBD1,TRBV18,TGTGCCAGCTCACCCAGACAGGGTCAAGAGACCCAGTACTTC,CASSPRQGQETQYF
few,TRBJ1-2,NA,TRBV25-1,TGTGCCAGCACCGGGGGCTATGGCTACACCTTC,CASTGGYGYTF
NA,TRBJ1-6,NA,TRBV5-8,TGTGCCAGCAGCTTGGAGCAGGGCCTTAATTCACCCCTCCACTTT,CASSLEQGLNSPLHF
few,TRBJ1-1,NA,TRBV2,TGTGCCAGCAGTGCCGTTGGTAACTCTGAAGCTTTCTTT,CASSAVGNSEAFF
NA,TRBJ1-2,NA,TRBV28,TGTGCCAGCAGTTTACAGGGGCGGATATCCGAGGATGGCTACACCTTC,CASSLQGRISEDGYTF
NA,TRBJ2-6,NA,TRBV6-5,TGTGCCAGCAGTTTGCTAGCTGGGGCCAACGTCCTGACTTTC,CASSLLAGANVLTF
NA,TRBJ1-3,NA,TRBV3-1/TRBV3-2,TGTGCCAGCAGCCAATTATCAGGGACTGGAAACACCATATATTTT,CASSQLSGTGNTIYF
NA,TRBJ2-3,NA,TRBV7-2,TGTGCCAGCAGCTTAGCGGGCCCGGCGATAGATACGCAGTATTTT,CASSLAGPAIDTQYF
NA,TRBJ2-1,NA,TRBV7-9,TGTGCCAGCAGCCTTACCCTCCAGGGCCGGTACAATGAGCAGTTCTTC,CASSLTLQGRYNEQFF
NA,TRBJ2-5,NA,TRBV4-3,TGCGCCAGCAGCCAGGAGCCTAGAGTGAAGACCCAGTACTTC,CASSQEPRVKTQYF
once,TRBJ1-6,TRBD1,TRBV6-5,TGTGCCAGCAGTTACTCGAGGGACAGACATTCACCCCTCCACTTT,CASSYSRDRHSPLHF
NA,TRBJ1-1,NA,TRBV7-6,TGTGCCAGCACCACAGGGACGAACACTGAAGCTTTCTTT,CASTTGTNTEAFF
NA,TRBJ2-5,NA,TRBV7-3,TGTGCCAGCAGTCCCGGACGAGAGCGGGAGACCCAGTACTTC,CASSPGRERETQYF
once,TRBJ2-3,TRBD2,TRBV3-1/TRBV3-2,TGTGCCAGCAGCCAAGGAAGCGGGGGGGCGGCAGATACGCAGTATTTT,CASSQGSGGAADTQYF
NA,TRBJ2-1,NA,TRBV4-1,TGCGCCAGCAGCCAGGGAGCGGGCACTACTGATGAGCAGTTCTTC,CASSQGAGTTDEQFF
few,TRBJ1-6,TRBD1,TRBV11-2,TGTGCCAGCAGCTTCTACAGGGGTAACTATAATTCACCCCTCCACTTT,CASSFYRGNYNSPLHF
NA,TRBJ2-1,NA,TRBV28,TGTGCCAGCAGTTCGACGGGCAATGAGCAGTTCTTC,CASSSTGNEQFF
NA,TRBJ1-4,TRBD1,TRBV6-5,TGTGCCAGCAGGACGGGACAGTCAGTTGAAAAACTGTTTTTT,CASRTGQSVEKLFF
NA,TRBJ1-2,NA,TRBV2,TGTGCCAGCAGTGAAGCTTCGGGGAACGGGAGTGGCTACACCTTC,CASSEASGNGSGYTF
NA,TRBJ2-2,TRBD2,TRBV6-2/TRBV6-3,TGTGCCAGCAGTTATCGTAGGACTAGCGGGCACACCGGGGAGCTGTTTTTT,CASSYRRTSGHTGELFF
NA,TRBJ2-7,NA,TRBV18,TGTGCCAGCTCCCCGATTAGCGGTCGATACGAGCAGTACTTC,CASSPISGRYEQYF
NA,TRBJ2-3,TRBD1,TRBV18,TGTGCCAGCTCACCCTTCCGGGACAGGGGCACAGATACGCAGTATTTT,CASSPFRDRGTDTQYF
NA,TRBJ1-2,TRBD1,TRBV7-2,TGTGCCAGCAGCCCCCCGGGACAGGGTGGGATGAGTGGCTACACCTTC,CASSPPGQGGMSGYTF
once,TRBJ1-1,TRBD1,TRBV5-1,TGCGCCAGCAGCCAGGACAGGGGTGAAGCTTTCTTT,CASSQDRGEAFF
NA,TRBJ2-7,NA,TRBV6-5,TGTGCCAGCAGCGACGGGGGTTCGGGCGAGCAGTACTTC,CASSDGGSGEQYF
NA,TRBJ2-5,NA,TRBV5-5,TGTGCCAGCAGCTTGCCTGCCATAGTTGAGACCCAGTACTTC,CASSLPAIVETQYF
NA,TRBJ2-1,NA,TRBV6-2/TRBV6-3,TGTGCCAGCAGTTTCCTAGCCTATGAGCAGTTCTTC,CASSFLAYEQFF
few,TRBJ1-6,NA,TRBV3-1/TRBV3-2,TGTGCCAGCAGCCAAACTCAGGGATCGTCCTATAATTCACCCCTCCACTTT,CASSQTQGSSYNSPLHF
NA,TRBJ1-5,NA,TRBV4-3,TGCGCCAGCAGCCAAGGTGCTATCGGTAATGCGCCCCAGCATTTT,CASSQGAIGNAPQHF
NA,TRBJ1-6,NA,TRBV11-3,TGTGCCAGCAGCTTAGATAGAATCTCACCCCTCCACTTT,CASSLDRISPLHF
NA,TRBJ1-1,NA,TRBV6-5,TGTGCCAGCAGGGCCCGGACAGACACTGAAGCTTTCTTT,CASRARTDTEAFF
NA,TRBJ1-1,NA,TRBV19,TGTGCCAGTAGTGTAACTCCTCTCGGGGTGAACACTGAAGCTTTCTTT,CASSVTPLGVNTEAFF
NA,TRBJ1-2,TRBD1,TRBV18,TGTGCCAGCTCACCACCGGGCAGGGGGCAAGACTATGGCTACACCTTC,CASSPPGRGQDYGYTF
NA,TRBJ2-2,NA,TRBV6-2/TRBV6-3,TGTGCCAGCAGTTACCGGGACTCAGTCGCGACTCTGAACACCGGGGAGCTGTTTTTT,CASSYRDSVATLNTGELFF
NA,TRBJ2-1,TRBD2,TRBV6-5,TGTGCCAGCACTGGAGGACTAGCGGGGCGGGATGAGCAGTTCTTC,CASTGGLAGRDEQFF